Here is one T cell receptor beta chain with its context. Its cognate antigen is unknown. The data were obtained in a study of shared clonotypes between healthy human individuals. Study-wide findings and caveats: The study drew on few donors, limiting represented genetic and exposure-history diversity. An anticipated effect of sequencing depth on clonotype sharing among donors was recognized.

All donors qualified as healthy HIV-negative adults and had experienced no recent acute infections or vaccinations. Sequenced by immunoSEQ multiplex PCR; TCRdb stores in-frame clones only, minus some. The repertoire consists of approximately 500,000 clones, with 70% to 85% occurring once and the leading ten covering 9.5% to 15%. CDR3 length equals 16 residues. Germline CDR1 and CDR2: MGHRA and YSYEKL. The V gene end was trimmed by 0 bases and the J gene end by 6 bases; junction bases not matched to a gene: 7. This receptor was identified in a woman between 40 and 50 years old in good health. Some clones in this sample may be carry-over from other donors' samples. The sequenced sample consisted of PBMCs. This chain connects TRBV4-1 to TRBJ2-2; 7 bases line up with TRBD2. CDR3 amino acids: CASSQDTLGGPGELFF. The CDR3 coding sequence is TGCGCCAGCAGCCAAGATACGCTGGGAGGGCCCGGGGAGCTGTTTTTT.